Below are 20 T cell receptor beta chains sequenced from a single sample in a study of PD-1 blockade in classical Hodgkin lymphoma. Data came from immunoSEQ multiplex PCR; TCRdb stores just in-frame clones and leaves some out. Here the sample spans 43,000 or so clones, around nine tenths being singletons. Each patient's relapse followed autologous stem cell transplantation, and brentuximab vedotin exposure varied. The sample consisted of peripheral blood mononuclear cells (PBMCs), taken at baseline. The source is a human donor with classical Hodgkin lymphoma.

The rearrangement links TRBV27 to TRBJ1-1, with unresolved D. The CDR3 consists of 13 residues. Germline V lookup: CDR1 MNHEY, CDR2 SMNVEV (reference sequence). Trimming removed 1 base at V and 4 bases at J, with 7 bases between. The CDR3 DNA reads TGTGCCAGCAGTTTATGGGGAATCACTGAAGCTTTCTTT. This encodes CASSLWGITEAFF.

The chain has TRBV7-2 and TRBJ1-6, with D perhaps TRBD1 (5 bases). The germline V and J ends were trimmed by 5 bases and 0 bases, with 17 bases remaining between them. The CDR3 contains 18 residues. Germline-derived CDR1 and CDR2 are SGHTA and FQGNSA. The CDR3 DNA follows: TGTGCCAGCAGCCTCACCTCGGGGCTCAGCTCCTATAATTCACCCCTCCACTTT. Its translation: CASSLTSGLSSYNSPLHF.

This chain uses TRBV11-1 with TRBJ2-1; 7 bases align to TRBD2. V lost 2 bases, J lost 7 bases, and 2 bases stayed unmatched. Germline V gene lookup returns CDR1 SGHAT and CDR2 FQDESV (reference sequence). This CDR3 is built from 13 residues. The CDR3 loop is CASSLMGGNEQFF. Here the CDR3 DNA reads TGTGCCAGCAGCTTAATGGGGGGGAATGAGCAGTTCTTC.

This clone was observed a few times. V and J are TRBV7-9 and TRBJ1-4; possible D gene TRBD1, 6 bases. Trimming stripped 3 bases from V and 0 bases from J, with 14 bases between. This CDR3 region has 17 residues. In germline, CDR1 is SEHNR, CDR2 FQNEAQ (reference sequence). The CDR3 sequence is CASSFTRGDTTNEKLFF. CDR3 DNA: TGTGCCAGCAGCTTCACCAGGGGAGATACAACTAATGAAAAACTGTTTTTT.

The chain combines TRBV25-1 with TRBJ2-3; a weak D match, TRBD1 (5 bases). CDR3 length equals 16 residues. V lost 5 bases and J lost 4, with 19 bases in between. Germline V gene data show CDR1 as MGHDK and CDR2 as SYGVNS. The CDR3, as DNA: TGTGCCAGCAGTAGACCAGGGTGGCTAGTTTCAGATACGCAGTATTTT. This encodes CASSRPGWLVSDTQYF.

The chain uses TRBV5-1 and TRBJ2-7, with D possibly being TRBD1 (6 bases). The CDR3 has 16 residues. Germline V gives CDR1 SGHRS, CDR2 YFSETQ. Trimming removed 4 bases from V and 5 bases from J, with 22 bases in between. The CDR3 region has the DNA TGCGCCAGCAGCCTCTTCGTGGGGGACATCATCCACGAGCAGTACTTC. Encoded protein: CASSLFVGDIIHEQYF.

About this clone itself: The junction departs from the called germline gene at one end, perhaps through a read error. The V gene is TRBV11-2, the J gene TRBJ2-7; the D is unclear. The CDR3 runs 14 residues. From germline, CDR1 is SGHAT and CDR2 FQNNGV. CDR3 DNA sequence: TGTGCCAGCAGCAACCCCCCCGCATTGTACGAACAGTACTTC. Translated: CASSNPPALYEQYF.

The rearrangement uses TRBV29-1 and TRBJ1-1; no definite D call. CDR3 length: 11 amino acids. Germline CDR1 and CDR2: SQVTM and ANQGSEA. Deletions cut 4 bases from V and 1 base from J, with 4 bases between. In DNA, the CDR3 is TGCAGCGTTGTACGGAACACTGAAGCTTTCTTT. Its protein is CSVVRNTEAFF. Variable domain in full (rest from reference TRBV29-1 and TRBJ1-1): SAVISQKPSRDICQRGTSLTIQCQVDSQVTMMFWYRQQPGQSLTLIATANQGSEATYESGFVIDKFPISRPNLTFSTLTVSNMSPEDSSIYLCSVVRNTEAFFGQGTRLTVV.

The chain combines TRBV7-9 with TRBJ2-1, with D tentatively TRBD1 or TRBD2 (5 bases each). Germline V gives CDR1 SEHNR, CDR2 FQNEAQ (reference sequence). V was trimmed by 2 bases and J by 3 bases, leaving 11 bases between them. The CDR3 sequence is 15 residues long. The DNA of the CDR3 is TGTGCCAGCAGCTTACATGGGACGGACTACAATGAGCAGTTCTTC. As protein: CASSLHGTDYNEQFF. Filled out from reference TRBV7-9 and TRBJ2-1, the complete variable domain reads DTGVSQNPRHKITKRGQNVTFRCDPISEHNRLYWYRQTLGQGPEFLTYFQNEAQLEKSRLLSDRFSAERPKGSFSTLEIQRTEQGDSAMYLCASSLHGTDYNEQFFGPGTRLTVL.

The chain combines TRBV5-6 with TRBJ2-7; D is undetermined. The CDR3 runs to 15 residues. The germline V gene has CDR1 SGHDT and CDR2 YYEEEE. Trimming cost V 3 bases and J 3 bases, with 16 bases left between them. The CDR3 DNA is TGTGCCAGCAGCTCCGTTACCGACTTCTACTACGAGCAGTACTTC. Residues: CASSSVTDFYYEQYF.

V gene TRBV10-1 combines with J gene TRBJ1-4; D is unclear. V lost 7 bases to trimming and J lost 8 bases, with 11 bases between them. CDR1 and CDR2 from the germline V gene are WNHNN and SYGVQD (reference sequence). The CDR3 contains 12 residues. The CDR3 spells CASNGVSEKLFF. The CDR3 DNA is TGCGCCAGCAACGGGGTGAGCGAAAAACTGTTTTTT.

In nucleotides, the CDR3 is TGTGCCAGCAGCCCACTAGCGGGAGTCTCCTACGAGCAGTACTTC. It translates to CASSPLAGVSYEQYF. This chain links TRBV6-1 with TRBJ2-7, with 11 bases identical to TRBD2. CDR1 is MNHNS and CDR2 is SASEGT in the germline V gene. CDR3 size: 15 residues. V trimming: 6 bases; J trimming: 0 bases; junction bases outside the gene matches: 4.

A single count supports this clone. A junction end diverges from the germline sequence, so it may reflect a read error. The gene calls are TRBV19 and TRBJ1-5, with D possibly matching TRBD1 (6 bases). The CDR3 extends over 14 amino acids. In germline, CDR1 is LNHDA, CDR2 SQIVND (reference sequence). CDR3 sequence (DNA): TGTGCCAGTAGTCTAGACAGGTTTAATCAGCCCCAGCATTTT. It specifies CASSLDRFNQPQHF.

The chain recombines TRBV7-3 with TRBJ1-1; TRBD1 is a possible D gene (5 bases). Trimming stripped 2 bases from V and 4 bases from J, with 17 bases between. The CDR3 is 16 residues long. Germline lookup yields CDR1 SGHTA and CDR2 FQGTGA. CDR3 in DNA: TGTGCCAGCAGCTTATCGGCAGGGTACCCTCTCACTGAAGCTTTCTTT. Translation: CASSLSAGYPLTEAFF.

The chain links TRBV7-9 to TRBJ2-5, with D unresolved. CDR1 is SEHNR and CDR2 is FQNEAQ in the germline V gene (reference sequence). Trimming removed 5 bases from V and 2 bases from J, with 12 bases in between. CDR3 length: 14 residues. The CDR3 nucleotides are TGTGCCAGCAGCCCTATTAATTCACAAGAGACCCAGTACTTC. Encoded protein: CASSPINSQETQYF.

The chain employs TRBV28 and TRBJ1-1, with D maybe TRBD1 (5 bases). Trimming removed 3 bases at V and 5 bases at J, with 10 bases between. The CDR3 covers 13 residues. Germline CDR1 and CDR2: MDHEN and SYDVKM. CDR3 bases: TGTGCCAGCAGTTTGCCTGGGGGGACTGAAGCTTTCTTT. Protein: CASSLPGGTEAFF. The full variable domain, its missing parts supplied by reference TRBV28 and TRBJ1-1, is DVKVTQSSRYLVKRTGEKVFLECVQDMDHENMFWYRQDPGLGLRLIYFSYDVKMKEKGDIPEGYSVSREKKERFSLILESASTNQTSMYLCASSLPGGTEAFFGQGTRLTVV.

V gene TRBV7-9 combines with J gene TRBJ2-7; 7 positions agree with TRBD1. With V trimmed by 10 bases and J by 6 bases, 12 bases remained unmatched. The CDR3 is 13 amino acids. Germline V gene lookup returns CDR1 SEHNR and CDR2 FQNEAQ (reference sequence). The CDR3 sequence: CATFGKGAGEQYF. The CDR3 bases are TGTGCCACCTTCGGGAAGGGGGCGGGCGAGCAGTACTTC.

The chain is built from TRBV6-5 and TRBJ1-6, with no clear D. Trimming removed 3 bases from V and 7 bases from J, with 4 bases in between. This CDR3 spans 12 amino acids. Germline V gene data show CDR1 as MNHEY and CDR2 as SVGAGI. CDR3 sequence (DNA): TGTGCCAGCAGTTATAGAAATTCACCCCTCCACTTT. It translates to CASSYRNSPLHF.

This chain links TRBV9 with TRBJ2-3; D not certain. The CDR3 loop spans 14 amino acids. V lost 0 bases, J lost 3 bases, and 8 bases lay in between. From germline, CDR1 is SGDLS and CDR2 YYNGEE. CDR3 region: CASSVELLTDTQYF. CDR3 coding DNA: TGTGCCAGCAGCGTAGAACTACTGACAGATACGCAGTATTTT.

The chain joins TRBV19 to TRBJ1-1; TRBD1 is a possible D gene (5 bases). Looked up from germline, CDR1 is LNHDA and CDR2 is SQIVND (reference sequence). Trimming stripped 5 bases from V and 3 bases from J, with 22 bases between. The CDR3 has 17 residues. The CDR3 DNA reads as TGTGCCAGTAGTCCGGGGCAGGGAGGGCGTTTGCACACTGAAGCTTTCTTT. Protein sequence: CASSPGQGGRLHTEAFF.